These T cell receptor beta chains were read from a single sample in a study of T-cell reconstitution after alpha-beta-depleted transplantation in children. MiXCR, applied by TCRdb to the PCR reads, yields one record per CDR3 protein. Of some 150,000 distinct CDR3 sequences detected, 8.8% appear once; the ten largest clones hold over 15%. Sequencing was performed on PBMCs, mostly from graft donor cells, taken 180 days after TCRalphabeta/CD19-depleted stem cell transplant. The source is a female patient under 10 years old who had a stem cell transplant for congenital amegakaryocytic thrombocytopenia, so the T cells may come from the graft donor. CDR3s include the opening cysteine and the closing phenylalanine or tryptophan. A D gene is named only where the DNA matches it firmly. The size of a clone is reported for some rows only, either as once, few or many, or as a class for expanded clones.

V: TRBV5-1
D: TRBD1
size: many
J: TRBJ2-3
DNA: TGCGCCAGCAGCAAGGGACAGGGCACAGATACGCAGTATTTT
CDR3: CASSKGQGTDTQYF

V: TRBV28
D: -
size: many
J: TRBJ2-5
DNA: TGTGCCAGCAACACACCACGGCTGAGCGGGCCCAAAGAAGAGACCCAGTACTTC
CDR3: CASNTPRLSGPKEETQYF

V: TRBV10-3
D: -
size: -
J: TRBJ2-3
DNA: TGTGCCATCAGTGATTCACAGGACACAGATACGCAGTATTTT
CDR3: CAISDSQDTDTQYF

V: TRBV7-9
D: -
size: many
J: TRBJ2-7
DNA: TGTGCCAGCAGCTTAGAGACTATTCCGTACTTC
CDR3: CASSLETIPYF

V: TRBV30
D: -
size: -
J: TRBJ2-2
DNA: TGTGCCTGGACACAGGGTCAAAGTATCGTGGCCGGGGAGCTGTTTTTT
CDR3: CAWTQGQSIVAGELFF

V: TRBV28
D: TRBD2
size: many
J: TRBJ2-4
DNA: TGTGCCAGCAGTAAGCGGGAGTGGGCCAAAAACATTCAGTACTTC
CDR3: CASSKREWAKNIQYF

V: TRBV7-9
D: -
size: many
J: TRBJ2-1
DNA: TGTGCCAGCAGCCCAGGGTTTGTGTTCAATGAGCAGTTCTTC
CDR3: CASSPGFVFNEQFF

V: TRBV9
D: TRBD2
size: many
J: TRBJ2-1
DNA: TGTGCCAGCAGCCGACTAGCGGGGGGGCGGGAGCAGTTCTTC
CDR3: CASSRLAGGREQFF

V: TRBV20-1
D: TRBD1
size: many
J: TRBJ2-7
DNA: TGCAGTGGCGCGCGGGACAGGGTAGCCTACGAGCAGTACTTC
CDR3: CSGARDRVAYEQYF

V: TRBV19
D: -
size: -
J: TRBJ2-2
DNA: TGTGCCAGTAGTATGTCGGGACGGACAACGAACACCGGGGAGCTGTTTTTT
CDR3: CASSMSGRTTNTGELFF

V: TRBV6-1
D: -
size: few
J: TRBJ2-3
DNA: TGTGCCAGCAGTGTGCAATTGGAGGCGCGCACAGATACGCAGTATTTT
CDR3: CASSVQLEARTDTQYF

V: TRBV7-9
D: TRBD1
size: -
J: TRBJ2-7
DNA: TGTGCCAGCAGCCCCGGACAGGTGGGGGAGCACGGCGCTTTC
CDR3: CASSPGQVGEHGAF

V: TRBV29-1
D: -
size: few
J: TRBJ2-3
DNA: TGCAGCGTTGAGGGGGGCGGGGTCGGCACAGATACGCAGTATTTT
CDR3: CSVEGGGVGTDTQYF

V: TRBV29-1
D: -
size: few
J: TRBJ2-5
DNA: TGCAGCGTTGAGTATGCCCCTGGGGTTGAGACCCAGTACTTC
CDR3: CSVEYAPGVETQYF

V: TRBV15
D: -
size: -
J: TRBJ2-3
DNA: TGTGCCACCAGCAGAGATCTTCGTGGAGCAGCAGATACGCAGTATTTT
CDR3: CATSRDLRGAADTQYF

V: TRBV7-6
D: TRBD2
size: -
J: TRBJ2-3
DNA: TGTGCCAGCAGCATATTAGCGGGAGGCCAAGTTAATACGCAGTATTTT
CDR3: CASSILAGGQVNTQYF

V: TRBV20-1
D: -
size: many
J: TRBJ2-1
DNA: TGCAGTGCTAGGGGTATCCCGGTAACTTACAATGAGCAGTTCTTC
CDR3: CSARGIPVTYNEQFF

V: TRBV7-2
D: -
size: many
J: TRBJ1-2
DNA: TGTGCCAGCAGCTTAAAGGGGGGGGGCAGGGAGGACTATGGCTACACCTTC
CDR3: CASSLKGGGREDYGYTF

V: TRBV12-3/TRBV12-4
D: -
size: few
J: TRBJ1-2
DNA: TGTGCCAGCAGTTTGAGGGACTATGGCTACACCTTC
CDR3: CASSLRDYGYTF

V: TRBV27
D: TRBD1
size: many
J: TRBJ2-7
DNA: TGTGCCAGCAGTCGACAGGGGCTCTCCTACGAGCAGTACTTC
CDR3: CASSRQGLSYEQYF

V: TRBV19
D: TRBD1
size: -
J: TRBJ2-5
DNA: TGTGCCAGTAGTCGGGGTGCGGGACAGGGGTCCGGGACCCAGTACTTC
CDR3: CASSRGAGQGSGTQYF

V: TRBV2
D: -
size: many
J: TRBJ2-7
DNA: TGTGCCAGCAGCAAGGACTACCCCTACGAGCAGTACTTC
CDR3: CASSKDYPYEQYF

V: TRBV20-1
D: -
size: many
J: TRBJ1-4
DNA: TGCAGTGCTAGTCCAGGTGGAAATGAAAAACTGTTTTTT
CDR3: CSASPGGNEKLFF

V: TRBV30
D: -
size: many
J: TRBJ2-2
DNA: TGTGCCTGGAGTGTATGGTGGGCAGACCTGAACACCGGGGAGCTGTTTTTT
CDR3: CAWSVWWADLNTGELFF

V: TRBV12-3/TRBV12-4
D: TRBD2
size: -
J: TRBJ2-1
DNA: TGTGCCAGCAGCCTAGGGGCTTTTAGCGGGAGCTCCTACAATGAGCAGTTCTTC
CDR3: CASSLGAFSGSSYNEQFF

V: TRBV24-1
D: -
size: many
J: TRBJ2-7
DNA: TGTGCCACCAGCCCCCCAGCCCGGGACACCCAAGACCTCTCCTACGAGCAGTACTTC
CDR3: CATSPPARDTQDLSYEQYF

V: TRBV14
D: -
size: many
J: TRBJ2-1
DNA: TGTGCCAGCAGCCAAATACGGGCGTACTCCTACAATGAGCAGTTCTTC
CDR3: CASSQIRAYSYNEQFF

V: TRBV30
D: TRBD1
size: many
J: TRBJ1-5
DNA: TGTGCCTGCGGGGACAGCTACAATCAGCCCCAGCATTTT
CDR3: CACGDSYNQPQHF

V: TRBV4-2
D: -
size: few
J: TRBJ1-2
DNA: TGTGCCAGCAGCCAAGATAATGGACTGGGCTATGGCTACACCTTC
CDR3: CASSQDNGLGYGYTF

V: TRBV4-1
D: TRBD2
size: many
J: TRBJ2-7
DNA: TGCGCCAGCAGCCAAGGGGGACTAGCGGGGGGTTGGGAGCAGTACTTC
CDR3: CASSQGGLAGGWEQYF

V: TRBV20-1
D: -
size: many
J: TRBJ2-3
DNA: TGCAGTGCTAGAGTCCAGCAAACGCAGTATTTT
CDR3: CSARVQQTQYF

V: TRBV3-1
D: TRBD2
size: many
J: TRBJ2-1
DNA: TGTGCCAGCAGCCGAGGTAGCGGGAGACCTTACAATGAGCAGTTCTTC
CDR3: CASSRGSGRPYNEQFF

V: TRBV27
D: -
size: many
J: TRBJ1-4
DNA: TGTGCCAGCAGTCCCTACACTAATGAAAAACTGTTTTTT
CDR3: CASSPYTNEKLFF

V: TRBV20-1
D: -
size: many
J: TRBJ2-7
DNA: TGCAGTGCTAGAAAAGACTACGAGCAGTACTTC
CDR3: CSARKDYEQYF

V: TRBV7-2
D: TRBD2
size: -
J: TRBJ2-1
DNA: TGTGCCAGCAGCTCCCGTGGGGAGGGGACCTACAATGAGCAGTTCTTC
CDR3: CASSSRGEGTYNEQFF

V: TRBV20-1
D: TRBD2
size: -
J: TRBJ2-1
DNA: TGCAGTGCTAGAAGTGGACTAGCGGGAGGTCAGGCCTACAATGAGCAGTTCTTC
CDR3: CSARSGLAGGQAYNEQFF

V: TRBV20-1
D: -
size: many
J: TRBJ1-2
DNA: TGCAGTGCTCATAGGACAGACCACTATGGCTACACCTTC
CDR3: CSAHRTDHYGYTF

V: TRBV19
D: TRBD2
size: few
J: TRBJ2-1
DNA: TGTGCCAGTAGTATTAATGAAGGACTAGCGGGGTATGAGCAGTTCTTC
CDR3: CASSINEGLAGYEQFF

V: TRBV20-1
D: -
size: many
J: TRBJ1-6
DNA: TGCAGTGCTACCCGAGCCCGGGGTAATTCACCCCTCCACTTT
CDR3: CSATRARGNSPLHF

V: TRBV5-1
D: -
size: once
J: TRBJ2-2
DNA: TGCGCCACCAGCTTGGCCGCTATAGCCAGCGACACCGGGGAGCTGTTTTTT
CDR3: CATSLAAIASDTGELFF

V: TRBV28
D: TRBD1
size: many
J: TRBJ1-5
DNA: TGTGCCAGCATAGCAGGGGGCAGGTATCAGCCCCAGCATTTT
CDR3: CASIAGGRYQPQHF

V: TRBV7-9
D: -
size: many
J: TRBJ2-2
DNA: TGTGCCAGCAGCCCCGAGGACGCCACAACCGGGGAGCTGTTTTTT
CDR3: CASSPEDATTGELFF

V: TRBV5-1
D: -
size: -
J: TRBJ2-6
DNA: TGCGCCAGCAGCTTGTGGGAGGGGGCGCGCTCTGGGGCCAACGTCCTGACTTTC
CDR3: CASSLWEGARSGANVLTF

V: TRBV4-2
D: TRBD1
size: many
J: TRBJ1-1
DNA: TGTGCCAGCAGCCAAGAAGCTCGGGACAGTGAAGCTTTCTTT
CDR3: CASSQEARDSEAFF

V: TRBV27
D: -
size: many
J: TRBJ2-7
DNA: TGTGCCAGCAGCATTACCGGGTCCTACGAGCAGTACTTC
CDR3: CASSITGSYEQYF

V: TRBV7-8
D: TRBD1
size: many
J: TRBJ1-5
DNA: TGTGCCAGCAGCTTTGACAGGGGGCAAACTCAGCCCCAGCATTTT
CDR3: CASSFDRGQTQPQHF

V: TRBV29-1
D: -
size: medium-sized
J: TRBJ2-1
DNA: TGCAGCGTTAATCGGCAGGGTTCTTGGGGTGAGCAGTTCTTC
CDR3: CSVNRQGSWGEQFF

V: TRBV5-5
D: TRBD2
size: -
J: TRBJ2-1
DNA: TGTGCCATGGGCCCTGTGGGGGGGGATGAGCAGTTCTTC
CDR3: CAMGPVGGDEQFF

V: TRBV7-2
D: TRBD1
size: many
J: TRBJ2-3
DNA: TGTGCCAGCAGCCTTACCGGGACAGGGGTAGATACGCAGTATTTT
CDR3: CASSLTGTGVDTQYF

V: TRBV5-1
D: -
size: few
J: TRBJ2-1
DNA: TGCGCCAGCAGTCCGGGACGAATCCTGACTAATGAGCAGTTCTTC
CDR3: CASSPGRILTNEQFF

V: TRBV5-1
D: TRBD1
size: many
J: TRBJ2-5
DNA: TGCGCCAGCAGCCCCGGGACAGGCGTCCAAGAGACCCAGTACTTC
CDR3: CASSPGTGVQETQYF

V: TRBV20-1
D: -
size: many
J: TRBJ1-1
DNA: TGCAGTGCGGTAGTGAACACTGAAGCTTTCTTT
CDR3: CSAVVNTEAFF

V: TRBV7-6
D: -
size: -
J: TRBJ2-5
DNA: TGTGCCAGCAGAGAACGCCCCCAAGAGACCCAGTACTTC
CDR3: CASRERPQETQYF

V: TRBV19
D: TRBD1
size: -
J: TRBJ1-2
DNA: TGTGCCAGTACCAGAGACAGGGTAGATGGCTACACCTTC
CDR3: CASTRDRVDGYTF

V: TRBV9
D: TRBD1
size: -
J: TRBJ1-6
DNA: TGTGCCAGCAGCAACCAACAGGGGACGGATTCACCCCTCCACTTT
CDR3: CASSNQQGTDSPLHF